Listed here are 12 T cell receptor beta chains from one sample, sequenced in a study of T cell repertoires in cytomegalovirus infection (dated by TCRdb to between 2017 and 2020). For sequencing, an Illumina HiSeq 1500 was employed. Using fastp trimming at Q25 and MiXCR clonotype assembly, TCRdb reanalyzed the public sequencing data and kept in-frame beta chains. Rows matching on CDR3 protein sequence are summarized as one entry with the most common DNA and genes. The sample table lists 150,000 to 200,000 distinct CDR3 sequences, roughly 30% of them with a count of one. 30% to 35% of the sample comes from the top ten. Sequenced material: PBMCs. All receptors derive from a human donor in good health (CMV status not recorded). Some clones in this sample may be carry-over from other donors' samples.

The rearrangement uses TRBV12-3 or TRBV12-4 and TRBJ2-7; the D gene could be TRBD1 or TRBD2 (6 bases each). There are 15 residues in the CDR3. The V gene lost 3 bases and the J gene lost 6 bases, with 18 bases spanning the gap. CDR3 in amino acids: CASSFRQPGGFEQYF. The CDR3 DNA reads as TGTGCCAGCAGTTTTAGGCAACCCGGGGGCTTCGAGCAGTACTTC.

The V and J genes are TRBV7-4 and TRBJ1-2; 7 bases are shared with TRBD1. CDR1 is SGHVT, CDR2 SQSDAQ, per germline. This CDR3 has 17 amino acids. With V trimmed by 0 bases and J by 3 bases, 10 bases remained unmatched. CDR3 sequence: CASSLAQGQFYHYGYTF. DNA of the CDR3: TGTGCCAGCAGCTTAGCCCAGGGACAGTTCTATCACTATGGCTACACCTTC.

Of note for this clonotype: The germline gene is not matched at one end of the junction; a read error may be the cause. V usage is TRBV4-1 and J usage is TRBJ2-6; no definite D call. CDR1 MGHRA and CDR2 YSYEKL come from the germline V gene. The CDR3 runs 18 residues. This chain's CDR3 is CASSQDQPVSSGANVLTF. CDR3 nucleotide sequence: TGTGCCAGCAGCCAAGATCAGCCAGTCTCCTCTGGGGCCAACGTCCTGACTTTC.

A few counts support this clonotype. The chain employs TRBV6-2 or TRBV6-3 and TRBJ2-3; 7 bases agree with TRBD2. From germline, CDR1 is MNHEY and CDR2 SVGEGT. With 2 bases clipped from V and 1 base from J, the junction kept 3 bases outside the gene matches. The CDR3 has 15 residues. As DNA, the CDR3 is TGTGCCAGCAGTTACAATGCGGGGGGCACAGATACGCAGTATTTT. Its protein product is CASSYNAGGTDTQYF.

The V gene is TRBV7-2, the J gene TRBJ2-3, with 7 bases identical to TRBD2. V shed 7 bases, J shed 4 bases, and the junction held 8 bases outside the gene matches. This CDR3 contains 14 residues. CDR1 is SGHTA, CDR2 FQGNSA, per germline. For the CDR3, the DNA is TGTGCCAGCACCAACCAACTAGCGCCAGATACGCAGTATTTT. This sequence encodes CASTNQLAPDTQYF.

This clonotype appeared once. The chain couples TRBV6-2 or TRBV6-3 to TRBJ1-1; perhaps TRBD1 as D (5 bases). This CDR3 has 11 residues. In germline, CDR1 is MNHEY, CDR2 SVGEGT. V gave up 10 bases and J gave up 5 bases, with 11 bases separating them. CDR3 residues: CATLGGTEAFF. As DNA, the CDR3 is TGTGCCACTCTGGGGGGGACTGAAGCTTTCTTT.

The CDR3 nucleotides are TGCAGTGCCCCCCTAGCGGGGGGTTCTGAGCAGTTCTTC. Residues: CSAPLAGGSEQFF. The V gene is TRBV20-1, the J gene TRBJ2-1, with 11 bases fitting TRBD2. Germline CDR1 is DFQATT and CDR2 is SNEGSKA (reference sequence). The CDR3 is 13 amino acids. The junction had 7 bases not matched to a gene; V was cut back by 6 bases and J by 9 bases.

A few counts support this clonotype. The chain joins TRBV6-2 or TRBV6-3 to TRBJ2-1, with TRBD1 matching over 11 bases. The CDR3 sequence is 15 residues long. CDR1 and CDR2 (germline): MNHEY, SVGEGT. The J segment lost 8 bases and the V segment lost 0 bases, leaving 3 bases of the junction unmatched. The DNA of the CDR3 is TGTGCCAGCAGTTACTCGGGACAGGGGGAACATGAGCAGTTCTTC. This translates into CASSYSGQGEHEQFF.

This chain uses TRBV28 with TRBJ1-2, with D unresolved. The CDR3 totals 10 residues. The V end lost 4 bases, the J end lost 12 bases, and 9 bases lay between the germline ends. Germline CDR1 is MDHEN and CDR2 is SYDVKM. The CDR3 reads CASSSGSHTF. Written as DNA, the CDR3 is TGTGCCAGCAGTTCCGGGTCGCACACCTTC.

The chain has TRBV18 and TRBJ1-6; the D gene is possibly TRBD1 (5 bases). The germline CDR1 and CDR2 sequences are KGHSH and LQKENI. The germline V and J ends were trimmed by 3 bases and 4 bases, with 13 bases remaining between them. The CDR3 extends over 16 amino acids. CDR3 DNA sequence: TGTGCCAGCTCACCTAAGACAGCGGGTTATAATTCACCCCTCCACTTT. Encoded protein: CASSPKTAGYNSPLHF.

This clonotype appeared a few times. The V and J genes are TRBV7-9 and TRBJ2-5; perhaps TRBD2 as D (6 bases). This CDR3 region has 16 residues. Germline CDR1 SEHNR, CDR2 FQNEAQ (reference sequence). V was trimmed by 1 base and J by 0 bases, leaving 12 bases between them. As DNA, the CDR3 is TGTGCCAGCAGCTTAGGGGACTTACCCTACCAAGAGACCCAGTACTTC. Translating it yields CASSLGDLPYQETQYF.

This chain links TRBV20-1 with TRBJ1-1, with TRBD1 as a possible D gene (6 bases). Germline V lookup: CDR1 DFQATT, CDR2 SNEGSKA (reference sequence). V shed 1 base and J shed 4 bases, with 10 bases lying between them. The CDR3 spans 13 residues. CDR3 residues: CSARVRGATEAFF. Written as DNA, the CDR3 is TGCAGTGCTAGAGTTCGGGGGGCCACTGAAGCTTTCTTT.